Described below is a single T cell receptor (beta chain) sequence and its context. These data belong to a study of identical twins. In TCRdb, the 5' RACE reads were re-called with MiXCR into one record per CDR3 protein. The profile covers 350,000 to 400,000 distinct CDR3 sequences, with 9% appearing a single time and roughly 9% taken by the ten largest. This receptor was identified in a woman in her 50s in good health. Material: naive T cells sorted from blood.

The CDR3 region is CASSPYWNAGGYTF. The CDR3 nucleotides read TGTGCCAGCAGTCCTTATTGGAACGCGGGGGGCTACACCTTC. This chain uses TRBV21-1 with TRBJ1-2. TRBV21-1 is shown as a pseudogene. CDR3 length equals 14 residues.